A selection of T cell receptor beta chains follows, all from one sample in a study of untreated major depressive disorder. TCRdb keeps only in-frame clones here, not all; method: immunoSEQ multiplex PCR. Of 17,000 or so clones in the sample, roughly 90% were seen once. Material for sequencing was CD4+ T cells from PBMCs. These receptors originate from a woman aged 40 to 49 with major depressive disorder. Both conserved end residues are part of each CDR3. Fields, in order: clone size, V gene, J gene, D gene, CDR3 protein, CDR3 DNA. D genes are given only for firm matches. Rows may omit the clone size; those that give it use once, few, many or a size class.

clone size: NA; V gene: TRBV5-1; J gene: TRBJ1-4; D gene: NA; CDR3 protein: CASSLEGQDEKLFF; CDR3 DNA: TGCGCCAGCAGCTTGGAGGGGCAGGACGAAAAACTGTTTTTT
clone size: NA; V gene: TRBV11-2; J gene: TRBJ2-5; D gene: NA; CDR3 protein: CASSLAAPSETQYF; CDR3 DNA: TGTGCCAGCAGCTTGGCTGCCCCCAGCGAGACCCAGTACTTC
clone size: NA; V gene: TRBV2; J gene: TRBJ1-2; D gene: TRBD1; CDR3 protein: CASRATGTGGKSGYTF; CDR3 DNA: TGTGCCAGCAGGGCAACCGGGACAGGGGGAAAGAGTGGCTACACCTTC
clone size: NA; V gene: TRBV10-3; J gene: TRBJ2-5; D gene: NA; CDR3 protein: CAISGSRETQYF; CDR3 DNA: TGTGCCATCAGCGGTTCTAGGGAGACCCAGTACTTC
clone size: NA; V gene: TRBV9; J gene: TRBJ2-5; D gene: NA; CDR3 protein: CASSVSGRSAQETQYF; CDR3 DNA: TGTGCCAGCAGCGTAAGTGGCCGATCTGCCCAAGAGACCCAGTACTTC
clone size: NA; V gene: TRBV23-1; J gene: TRBJ1-2; D gene: NA; CDR3 protein: CASPLAGFGVSGYTF; CDR3 DNA: TGCGCCAGCCCTCTGGCAGGGTTCGGGGTGAGTGGCTACACCTTC
clone size: NA; V gene: TRBV27; J gene: TRBJ1-1; D gene: NA; CDR3 protein: CASSKENGLEAFF; CDR3 DNA: TGTGCCAGCAGCAAGGAGAATGGGTTAGAAGCTTTCTTT
clone size: once; V gene: TRBV28; J gene: TRBJ1-6; D gene: NA; CDR3 protein: CASTDTRGGRSPLHF; CDR3 DNA: TGTGCCAGCACCGACACCCGAGGGGGTCGGTCACCCCTCCACTTT
clone size: NA; V gene: TRBV7-2; J gene: TRBJ1-2; D gene: NA; CDR3 protein: CASSLDKGRNYGYTF; CDR3 DNA: TGTGCCAGCAGCTTAGATAAAGGGAGGAACTATGGCTACACCTTC
clone size: NA; V gene: TRBV5-1; J gene: TRBJ2-1; D gene: NA; CDR3 protein: CASSPLGTNNEQFF; CDR3 DNA: TGCGCCAGCAGCCCCTTGGGGACAAATAATGAGCAGTTCTTC
clone size: NA; V gene: TRBV13; J gene: TRBJ1-2; D gene: TRBD1; CDR3 protein: CASSPTGAALYGYTF; CDR3 DNA: TGTGCCAGCAGCCCTACAGGGGCGGCCCTCTATGGCTACACCTTC
clone size: NA; V gene: TRBV19; J gene: TRBJ1-2; D gene: NA; CDR3 protein: CASSIRGLDGYTF; CDR3 DNA: TGTGCCAGTAGTATCAGGGGTTTGGATGGCTACACCTTC
clone size: NA; V gene: TRBV4-1; J gene: TRBJ2-2; D gene: NA; CDR3 protein: CASSKGENTGELFF; CDR3 DNA: TGCGCCAGCTCGAAAGGGGAAAACACCGGGGAGCTGTTTTTT
clone size: NA; V gene: TRBV7-9; J gene: TRBJ2-4; D gene: NA; CDR3 protein: CASSLSELAKNIQYF; CDR3 DNA: TGTGCCAGCAGCTTATCGGAACTAGCCAAAAACATTCAGTACTTC
clone size: NA; V gene: TRBV4-1; J gene: TRBJ2-1; D gene: NA; CDR3 protein: CASSQDGSSRVLYNEQFF; CDR3 DNA: TGCGCCAGCAGCCAAGACGGGTCCTCCAGGGTGCTTTACAATGAGCAGTTCTTC
clone size: NA; V gene: TRBV7-8; J gene: TRBJ2-1; D gene: NA; CDR3 protein: CASSLEGGYNEQFF; CDR3 DNA: TGTGCCAGCAGCTTGGAGGGTGGTTACAATGAGCAGTTCTTC
clone size: NA; V gene: TRBV7-9; J gene: TRBJ1-2; D gene: NA; CDR3 protein: CASSFRQSYGYTF; CDR3 DNA: TGTGCCAGCAGCTTTCGACAGTCCTATGGCTACACCTTC
clone size: NA; V gene: TRBV5-6; J gene: TRBJ1-1; D gene: NA; CDR3 protein: CASSLGSSAGTEAFF; CDR3 DNA: TGTGCCAGCAGCTTGGGATCATCGGCGGGCACTGAAGCTTTCTTT
clone size: NA; V gene: TRBV7-7; J gene: TRBJ2-1; D gene: NA; CDR3 protein: CASSLTQDNEQFF; CDR3 DNA: TGTGCTAGCAGCTTAACACAGGACAATGAGCAGTTCTTC
clone size: NA; V gene: TRBV7-3; J gene: TRBJ1-1; D gene: NA; CDR3 protein: CASSLIGGSEAFF; CDR3 DNA: TGTGCCAGCAGCTTAATAGGTGGGTCAGAAGCTTTCTTT
clone size: NA; V gene: TRBV11-2; J gene: TRBJ2-1; D gene: NA; CDR3 protein: CASSALTSEVYNNEQFF; CDR3 DNA: TGTGCCAGCAGCGCCCTGACTAGTGAGGTGTATAACAATGAGCAGTTCTTC
clone size: NA; V gene: TRBV2; J gene: TRBJ1-1; D gene: NA; CDR3 protein: CASGQNTEAFF; CDR3 DNA: TGTGCCAGCGGGCAGAACACTGAAGCTTTCTTT
clone size: NA; V gene: TRBV7-9; J gene: TRBJ1-2; D gene: NA; CDR3 protein: CASSSEYGYTF; CDR3 DNA: TGTGCCAGCAGCTCAGAATATGGCTACACCTTC
clone size: NA; V gene: TRBV10-1; J gene: TRBJ1-1; D gene: NA; CDR3 protein: CASSRNTNTEAFF; CDR3 DNA: TGCGCCAGCAGCAGAAATACGAACACTGAAGCTTTCTTT
clone size: NA; V gene: TRBV27; J gene: TRBJ2-4; D gene: TRBD1; CDR3 protein: CATARTGKNIQYF; CDR3 DNA: TGTGCCACCGCAAGGACAGGCAAAAACATTCAGTACTTC
clone size: NA; V gene: TRBV7-9; J gene: TRBJ1-1; D gene: NA; CDR3 protein: CASSLGGQVTEAFF; CDR3 DNA: TGTGCCAGCAGCTTAGGTGGTCAAGTGACTGAAGCTTTCTTT
clone size: NA; V gene: TRBV9; J gene: TRBJ1-2; D gene: NA; CDR3 protein: CASRWRADVYGYTF; CDR3 DNA: TGTGCCAGCAGGTGGAGGGCGGATGTCTATGGCTACACCTTC
clone size: NA; V gene: TRBV10-2; J gene: TRBJ1-4; D gene: TRBD1; CDR3 protein: CASSGTESNQGEKLFF; CDR3 DNA: TGCGCCAGCAGCGGGACAGAATCCAATCAAGGGGAAAAACTGTTTTTT
clone size: NA; V gene: TRBV6-1; J gene: TRBJ1-2; D gene: TRBD1; CDR3 protein: CASIRMAGGDYGYTF; CDR3 DNA: TGTGCCAGCATCCGAATGGCAGGGGGGGACTATGGCTACACCTTC
clone size: NA; V gene: TRBV5-4; J gene: TRBJ2-7; D gene: NA; CDR3 protein: CASSLIDTYEQYF; CDR3 DNA: TGTGCCAGCAGCTTGATAGATACCTACGAGCAGTACTTC
clone size: NA; V gene: TRBV7-9; J gene: TRBJ1-2; D gene: TRBD1; CDR3 protein: CASSRSPGQGDHYGYTF; CDR3 DNA: TGTGCCAGCAGCCGGAGTCCGGGACAGGGGGACCACTATGGCTACACCTTC
clone size: NA; V gene: TRBV7-6; J gene: TRBJ2-2; D gene: TRBD2; CDR3 protein: CASSTLAGTTGELFF; CDR3 DNA: TGTGCCAGCAGCACCTTAGCGGGGACCACCGGGGAGCTGTTTTTT
clone size: NA; V gene: TRBV11-2; J gene: TRBJ1-5; D gene: NA; CDR3 protein: CASSLEGLGNQPQHF; CDR3 DNA: TGTGCCAGCAGCTTAGAAGGGCTGGGGAATCAGCCCCAGCATTTT
clone size: NA; V gene: TRBV9; J gene: TRBJ1-5; D gene: NA; CDR3 protein: CASSVGGEANQPQHF; CDR3 DNA: TGTGCCAGCAGCGTAGGGGGGGAAGCCAATCAGCCCCAGCATTTT
clone size: NA; V gene: TRBV6-5; J gene: TRBJ1-2; D gene: TRBD1; CDR3 protein: CASSYSRTGGGYGYTF; CDR3 DNA: TGTGCCAGCAGTTACTCGAGGACAGGCGGTGGATATGGCTACACCTTC
clone size: once; V gene: TRBV15; J gene: TRBJ1-1; D gene: TRBD1; CDR3 protein: CATSSGRYRDSWNTEAFF; CDR3 DNA: TGTGCCACCAGCAGCGGACGGTACCGGGACAGCTGGAACACTGAAGCTTTCTTT
clone size: NA; V gene: TRBV5-1; J gene: TRBJ1-1; D gene: NA; CDR3 protein: CASTTGRGDTEAFF; CDR3 DNA: TGCGCCAGCACTACTGGCAGGGGAGACACTGAAGCTTTCTTT
clone size: NA; V gene: TRBV4-2; J gene: TRBJ2-2; D gene: TRBD1; CDR3 protein: CASSLGGLSTGELFF; CDR3 DNA: TGTGCCAGCAGCCTAGGGGGCTTAAGCACCGGGGAGCTGTTTTTT
clone size: few; V gene: TRBV14; J gene: TRBJ1-2; D gene: NA; CDR3 protein: CASSQDRVLYTF; CDR3 DNA: TGTGCCAGCAGCCAAGATCGGGTACTCTACACCTTC